The entry below describes one T cell receptor beta chain. Its antigen is undetermined. The data were obtained in a study of cytomegalovirus exposure and HLA in healthy donors. Points from the study as a whole: Several of the most significant clusters were apparently associated with common viral pathogens in a later analysis. Confirmation in vitro established that a few CMV-associated chains were specific for CMV antigens.

V lost 6 bases to trimming and J lost 3 bases, with 14 bases between them. Germline V gene sequence: CDR1 MDHEN, CDR2 SYDVKM. CDR3 size: 15 residues. PCR was performed using 60 Vbeta and 13 Jbeta primers. Method: immunoSEQ multiplex PCR; TCRdb's copy keeps in-frame clones and lacks some. The sample has around 160,000 clones; about 80% are singletons. The chain uses TRBV28 and TRBJ2-2; D ambiguous. Sequences were obtained from PBMCs. The clonotype comes from a woman aged 40 to 49 in good health and CMV-seronegative. As DNA, the CDR3 is TGTGCCAGCAGAAACTTGAGGTTTTACACCGGGGAGCTGTTTTTT. This gives the protein CASRNLRFYTGELFF. The whole variable domain, filled in from reference TRBV28 and TRBJ2-2, reads DVKVTQSSRYLVKRTGEKVFLECVQDMDHENMFWYRQDPGLGLRLIYFSYDVKMKEKGDIPEGYSVSREKKERFSLILESASTNQTSMYLCASRNLRFYTGELFFGEGSRLTVL.